The TCR beta chain under discussion was sequenced for a study of blood T cell repertoires in COVID-19. From germline, CDR1 is SGHTA and CDR2 FQGTGA. Trimming shortened V by 1 base and J by 8 bases, and 17 bases separated the two germline ends. The CDR3 is made up of 16 amino acids. The protocol was immunoSEQ multiplex PCR, while the TCRdb copy is restricted to in-frame clones and leaves out a portion. In the table there are 99,000 or so clones, 85% to 90% of which are singletons. Material for sequencing was peripheral blood. The TCR originated in a human donor in a cohort sampled during active COVID-19. The rearrangement links TRBV7-3 to TRBJ1-4; D possibly corresponds to TRBD1 (5 bases). Here the CDR3 reads CASSLKLGAIREKLFF. As DNA, the CDR3 is TGTGCCAGCAGCTTAAAGCTAGGGGCTATACGGGAAAAACTGTTTTTT.